The source of this TCR beta chain is a study of a mutant IDH1 vaccine in newly diagnosed glioma. Study in general: Patients were pretreated with radiotherapy, temozolomide, or both, mostly both. Visit V12 was scheduled at week 35 and visit V13 at week 47.

V was pared by 7 bases and J by 8 bases, with 18 bases between. CDR1 is SGDLS, CDR2 YYNGEE, per germline. The CDR3 contains 13 residues. Study-wide points: Changes in top peripheral clonotypes did not appear linked to pseudoprogression.

Time point here: week 35, safety follow-up. With topical imiquimod, each dose of the vaccine consisted of 300 ug of mutant IDH1 20-mer peptide. In every donor, the tumor was a new WHO grade 3 or 4 IDH1-mutant, ATRX-lost astrocytoma. The assay was immunoSEQ multiplex PCR, and TCRdb's table has in-frame clones only and misses some. The sample gives about 54,000 clones, 80% to 90% of which show up once; approximately 4% is in the top ten. A note on this clone: As yet, its antigen is unknown.

The sample consisted of PBMCs, taken from a glioma patient whose treatment included an IDH1 peptide vaccine. The chain recombines TRBV9 with TRBJ1-2, with D tentatively TRBD1 (5 bases). This receptor was taken from a woman aged 18-30 years with glioma. The CDR3 nucleotides read TGTGCCAGCGCAGCCCCCGCAGGGTACGGCTACACCTTC. This gives the protein CASAAPAGYGYTF.